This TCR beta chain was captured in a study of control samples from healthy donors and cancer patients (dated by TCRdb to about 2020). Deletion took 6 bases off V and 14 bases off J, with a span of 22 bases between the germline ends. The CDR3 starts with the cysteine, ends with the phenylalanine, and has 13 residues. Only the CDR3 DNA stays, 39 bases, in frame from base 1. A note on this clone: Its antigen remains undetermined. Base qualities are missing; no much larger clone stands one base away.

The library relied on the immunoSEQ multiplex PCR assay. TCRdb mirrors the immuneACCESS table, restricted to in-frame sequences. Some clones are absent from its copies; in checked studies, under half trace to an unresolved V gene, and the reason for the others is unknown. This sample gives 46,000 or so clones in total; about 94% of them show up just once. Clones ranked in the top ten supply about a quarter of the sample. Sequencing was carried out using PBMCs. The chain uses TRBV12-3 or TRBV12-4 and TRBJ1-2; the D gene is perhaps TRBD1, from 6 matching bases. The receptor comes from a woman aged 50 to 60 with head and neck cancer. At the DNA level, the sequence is TGTGCCAGCAGCCTTGACAGGAGCCGCTCTTGGACCTTC. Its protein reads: CASSLDRSRSWTF.